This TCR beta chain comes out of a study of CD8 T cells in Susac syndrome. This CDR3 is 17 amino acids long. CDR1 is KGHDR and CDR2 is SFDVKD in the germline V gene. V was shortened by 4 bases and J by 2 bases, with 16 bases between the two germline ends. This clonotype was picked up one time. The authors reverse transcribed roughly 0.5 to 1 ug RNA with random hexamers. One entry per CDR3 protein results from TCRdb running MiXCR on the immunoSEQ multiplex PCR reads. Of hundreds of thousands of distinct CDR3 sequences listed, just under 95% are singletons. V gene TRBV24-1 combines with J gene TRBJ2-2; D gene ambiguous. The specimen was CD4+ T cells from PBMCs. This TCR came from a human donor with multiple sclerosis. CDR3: CATSEIAGVTNTGELFF. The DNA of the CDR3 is TGTGCCACCAGTGAAATTGCTGGGGTTACTAACACCGGGGAGCTGTTTTTT.